The sample holds one count of the clone carrying this TCR beta chain. Libraries were prepared by immunoSEQ multiplex PCR; TCRdb keeps only in-frame clonotypes and omits some of them. The sample shows roughly 110,000 clones, about 87% of them seen only once. V lost 7 bases, J lost 7 bases, and 8 bases stayed unmatched. The CDR3 has 13 amino acids. From germline, CDR1 is MDHEN and CDR2 SYDVKM. The sample is drawn from a study of T cell responses to AZD1222 COVID-19 vaccine. Sequencing was performed on peripheral blood, taken 28 days after the second AZD1222 dose. The TCR sequence derives from an adult who received the AZD1222 COVID-19 vaccine. The V gene is TRBV28, the J gene TRBJ1-2; 8 bases align to TRBD1. Here the CDR3 DNA reads TGTGCCAGCAAACAGGGGGGGTCCGTTGGCTACACCTTC. Translated, it gives CASKQGGSVGYTF.